This T cell receptor beta chain was identified in a study of T cell repertoires in cytomegalovirus infection. In TCRdb, the reads were re-called with MiXCR into one record per CDR3 protein. The data contain 650,000 to 900,000 distinct CDR3 sequences, about 30% of them seen just once; the ten biggest clones take up about an eighth. CDR3 size: 18 residues. With V trimmed by 5 bases and J by 1 base, 17 bases remained unmatched. Germline CDR1 is SGHVT and CDR2 is SQSDAQ. There are a few counts of this clonotype. What it binds is not known. Study-wide findings and caveats: HLA-C-restricted CMV clonotypes gave the most frequent clonotype in two of eight donors.

V is TRBV7-4 and J is TRBJ2-7; TRBD1 matches at 7 bases. This specimen consisted of cultured CD8+ T cells from PBMCs, obtained from culture after CMV antigen stimulation. This receptor was obtained from a human donor in good health (CMV status not recorded). Some clones in this sample may be carry-over from other donors' samples. This CDR3 is CASSLVIGYGTASYEQYF. The CDR3, as DNA: TGTGCCAGCAGCCTCGTTATAGGGTACGGGACAGCATCCTACGAGCAGTACTTC.